Below are 26 T cell receptor beta chains sequenced from a single sample in a study of control samples from healthy donors and cancer patients. Repertoires were generated with immunoSEQ multiplex PCR, while TCRdb's copy carries only in-frame clones and drops some. The sample yields roughly 92,000 clones, roughly nine tenths seen once. The material sequenced was blood. The receptors stem from a woman between 45 and 60 years old in good health.

This clone occurred a few times. The genes are TRBV27 and TRBJ1-4; D remains unclear. In germline, CDR1 is MNHEY, CDR2 SMNVEV (reference sequence). The CDR3 covers 15 residues. Trimming took off 7 bases at V and 5 bases at J, with 17 bases between the two ends. The CDR3 nucleotides are TGTGCCAGCACTCGCTCCGGGGAGCCAAATGAAAAACTGTTTTTT. Its protein is CASTRSGEPNEKLFF.

The chain uses TRBV18 and TRBJ2-3, with 11 bases aligning to TRBD2. CDR3 length: 18 residues. The junction had 13 bases not matched to a gene; V was cut back by 6 bases and J by 2 bases. The germline V gene encodes CDR1 KGHSH and CDR2 LQKENI. The chain's CDR3 is CASSQGLAALHHTDTQYF. CDR3 coding DNA: TGTGCCAGCTCCCAGGGACTAGCGGCCCTCCACCACACAGATACGCAGTATTTT.

This clone has a single count. The genes are TRBV28 and TRBJ2-2, with 10 bases fitting TRBD1. With 5 bases clipped from V and 2 bases from J, the junction kept 8 bases outside the gene matches. CDR3 length equals 17 residues. CDR1 MDHEN and CDR2 SYDVKM come from the germline V gene. The CDR3 DNA is TGTGCCAGCAGTCCGGGAGACAGGGGGCGTAACACCGGGGAGCTGTTTTTT. Translation gives CASSPGDRGRNTGELFF.

CDR3 sequence reads: CASSLKREGQFGTQYF. The DNA of the CDR3 is TGTGCCAGCAGCTTGAAGCGGGAGGGCCAATTTGGGACCCAGTACTTC. This sequence joins TRBV5-4 and TRBJ2-5; 10 bases align to TRBD2. J was trimmed by 7 bases and V by 1 base; bases with no gene match: 10. Germline V gene sequence: CDR1 SGHNT, CDR2 YYREEE (reference sequence). The length of the CDR3 is 16 residues.

The chain links TRBV19 to TRBJ2-5; 8 bases line up with TRBD1. Germline loops: CDR1 LNHDA, CDR2 SQIVND (reference sequence). The CDR3 length is 17 residues. With 0 bases clipped from V and 4 bases from J, the junction kept 10 bases outside the gene matches. Here the CDR3 reads CASSIDRDQGAGETQYF. In DNA, the CDR3 is TGTGCCAGTAGTATAGATCGAGATCAGGGGGCGGGAGAGACCCAGTACTTC. Supplemented by reference TRBV19 and TRBJ2-5, the full variable domain reads DGGITQSPKYLFRKEGQNVTLSCEQNLNHDAMYWYRQDPGQGLRLIYYSQIVNDFQKGDIAEGYSVSREKKESFPLTVTSAQKNPTAFYLCASSIDRDQGAGETQYFGPGTRLLVL.

The chain has TRBV7-3 and TRBJ2-3; D uncertain. The V end lost 2 bases, the J end lost 2 bases, and 5 bases lay between the germline ends. The CDR3 totals 13 residues. Germline V CDR1 and CDR2: SGHTA, FQGTGA. CDR3 amino acids: CASSLEPTDTQYF. The CDR3, as DNA: TGTGCCAGCAGCTTAGAGCCCACAGATACGCAGTATTTT.

The table lists this clone with a count of one. The rearrangement joins TRBV10-3 to TRBJ1-6, with 9 nucleotides matching TRBD1. This CDR3 is 15 amino acids long. Germline V CDR1 and CDR2: ENHRY, SYGVKD. The V gene end was trimmed by 5 bases and the J gene end by 8 bases; junction bases not matched to a gene: 7. The DNA of the CDR3 is TGTGCCATCAGTCTAACGGGACAGGGTGATTCACCCCTCCACTTT. Amino acid sequence: CAISLTGQGDSPLHF.

The chain has TRBV7-9 and TRBJ2-3; 12 bases are shared with TRBD2. The CDR3 contains 13 residues. V lost 8 bases and J lost 6; bases outside the gene matches: 3. The germline gives CDR1 SEHNR, CDR2 FQNEAQ (reference sequence). Here the CDR3 reads CASRTSGGDTQYF. The CDR3, as DNA: TGTGCCAGCCGAACTAGCGGGGGGGATACGCAGTATTTT.

V gene TRBV28 combines with J gene TRBJ2-2; 8 nucleotides align to TRBD1. Trimming at V came to 3 bases and at J to 0 bases, leaving 3 bases not matched to a gene. The CDR3 has 16 amino acids. Germline-derived CDR1 and CDR2 are MDHEN and SYDVKM. CDR3 residues: CASSLGTGTNTGELFF. The CDR3 coding sequence is TGTGCCAGCAGTTTGGGGACAGGCACGAACACCGGGGAGCTGTTTTTT.

This sequence joins TRBV5-1 and TRBJ2-1; 11 positions match TRBD2. CDR1 SGHRS and CDR2 YFSETQ come from the germline V gene. J lost 6 bases, V lost 1 base, and 0 bases had no gene match. This CDR3 is built from 14 residues. The CDR3 region has the DNA TGCGCCAGCAGCTTGACTAGCGGGAGCAATGAGCAGTTCTTC. Translated, it gives CASSLTSGSNEQFF.

V and J are TRBV4-3 and TRBJ2-3; weak D call: TRBD1 (5 bases). V lost 0 bases and J 0 bases, leaving 19 bases between the germline ends. Germline CDR1 and CDR2: LGHNA and YSLEER. There are 19 residues in the CDR3. Here the CDR3 DNA reads TGCGCCAGCAGCCAAGATGCGGACGGACATACCCCTAGCACAGATACGCAGTATTTT. Translated: CASSQDADGHTPSTDTQYF.

The chain combines TRBV4-3 with TRBJ2-2, with 10 bases identical to TRBD2. Per germline, CDR1 LGHNA and CDR2 YSLEER. V shed 4 bases and J 5 bases; nucleotides not matched to a gene: 4. The CDR3 contains 15 residues. CDR3 amino acids: CASSRTSGVTGELFF. CDR3 in DNA: TGCGCCAGCAGCCGTACTAGCGGGGTTACCGGGGAGCTGTTTTTT.

In its sample, this clone was seen a few times. The chain carries TRBV6-2 or TRBV6-3 and TRBJ2-4; 9 bases align to TRBD2. V was pared by 2 bases and J by 1 base, with 9 bases of the junction left unmatched. Germline CDR1 MNHEY, CDR2 SVGEGT. The CDR3 has 18 residues. The CDR3 DNA reads as TGTGCCAGCAGTTACCCCCTTCAGACTAGCGGTGCCAAAAACATTCAGTACTTC. This encodes CASSYPLQTSGAKNIQYF.

This chain uses TRBV15 with TRBJ1-1, with TRBD1 matching 8 bases. Germline V gene data show CDR1 as LNHNV and CDR2 as YYDKDF (reference sequence). This CDR3 is 14 amino acids long. V was pared by 5 bases and J by 4 bases, with 6 bases of the junction left unmatched. CDR3: CATSATGGITEAFF. CDR3 sequence (DNA): TGTGCCACCAGCGCCACAGGGGGAATCACTGAAGCTTTCTTT.

This sequence joins TRBV7-9 and TRBJ2-3; a weak D match, TRBD2 (7 bases). This CDR3 has 18 amino acids. V was shortened by 5 bases and J by 0 bases, with 21 bases between the two germline ends. From germline, CDR1 is SEHNR and CDR2 FQNEAQ (reference sequence). DNA of the CDR3: TGTGCCAGCAGCCCCATACGGGGGGCTCAATTTAGCACAGATACGCAGTATTTT. Protein: CASSPIRGAQFSTDTQYF.

The chain combines TRBV7-9 with TRBJ1-6; D is undetermined. Germline V gene data show CDR1 as SEHNR and CDR2 as FQNEAQ (reference sequence). With 5 bases removed from V and 10 bases from J, the gap between germline ends came to 12 bases. The CDR3 has 13 residues. CDR3 residues: CASSGFVDSPLHF. The CDR3 region has the DNA TGTGCCAGCAGCGGGTTCGTTGACTCACCCCTCCACTTT.

This chain joins TRBV5-6 and TRBJ1-5; D perhaps matches TRBD1 (5 bases). The V end lost 5 bases, the J end lost 7 bases, and 22 bases lay between the germline ends. CDR1 and CDR2 (germline): SGHDT, YYEEEE. This CDR3 has 16 amino acids. As DNA, the CDR3 is TGTGCCAGCAGACGTTTCCGCGCTCAGGGTTGGCAGCCCCAGCATTTT. Its protein product is CASRRFRAQGWQPQHF.

The genes are TRBV7-2 and TRBJ2-3; D unclear. The CDR3 is 14 amino acids. From germline, CDR1 is SGHTA and CDR2 FQGNSA. V lost 0 bases and J lost 7, with 11 bases in between. This chain's CDR3 is CASSLANSDYTQYF. Here the CDR3 DNA reads TGTGCCAGCAGCTTAGCGAATAGTGATTATACGCAGTATTTT.

This chain connects TRBV12-3 or TRBV12-4 to TRBJ1-1; a weak D match, TRBD1 (5 bases). This CDR3 is 13 amino acids long. V dropped 6 bases and J dropped 6 bases, with 14 bases sitting between them. The CDR3 loop reads CASRTWEGPEAFF. The CDR3 DNA reads as TGTGCCAGCAGAACCTGGGAGGGACCTGAAGCTTTCTTT.

V usage is TRBV19 and J usage is TRBJ2-1; the match to TRBD2 covers 9 bases. The CDR3 has 15 amino acids. Germline V gene sequence: CDR1 LNHDA, CDR2 SQIVND (reference sequence). V dropped 3 bases and J dropped 3; count of bases not matched to a gene: 3. The CDR3 region is CASSMTSGLYNEQFF. The CDR3 bases are TGTGCCAGTAGTATGACTAGCGGACTCTACAATGAGCAGTTCTTC.

This chain links TRBV4-3 with TRBJ2-2; TRBD1 might be the D (5 bases). The CDR3 totals 15 residues. The germline CDR1 and CDR2 sequences are LGHNA and YSLEER. The V gene lost 8 bases and the J gene lost 1 base, with 14 bases spanning the gap. The CDR3 protein is CASSRSRVNTGELFF. The CDR3 coding sequence is TGCGCCAGCTCCCGTAGCAGGGTGAACACCGGGGAGCTGTTTTTT.

The chain is built from TRBV7-2 and TRBJ2-3; the match to TRBD2 covers 9 bases. Germline V gene sequence: CDR1 SGHTA, CDR2 FQGNSA. The length of the CDR3 is 15 residues. V was clipped by 1 base and J by 4 bases; unmatched bases: 3. Here the CDR3 DNA reads TGTGCCAGCAGCTTAGGCGGGGGGGCCTCAGATACGCAGTATTTT. Encoded protein: CASSLGGGASDTQYF.

This rearrangement joins TRBV2 to TRBJ1-5; D gene uncertain. The CDR3 length is 15 residues. The germline V gene encodes CDR1 SNHLY and CDR2 FYNNEI. V gave up 5 bases and J gave up 1 base, with 12 bases separating them. CDR3 loop: CASSQDGESNQPQHF. As DNA, the CDR3 is TGTGCCAGCAGTCAGGACGGGGAAAGCAATCAGCCCCAGCATTTT.

This clone was recorded only once. The rearrangement joins TRBV5-1 to TRBJ1-1; weak D call: TRBD1 (5 bases). The CDR3 has 14 residues. Between the trimmed V and J ends, which lost 4 bases and 10 bases, there was a span of 20 bases. CDR1 and CDR2 from the germline V gene are SGHRS and YFSETQ. Written as DNA, the CDR3 is TGCGCCAGCAGCCCGCGGGACCCCCAGGGCGGAGCTTTCTTT. Translation: CASSPRDPQGGAFF.

The sample holds one count of this clone. Other DNA sequences in the sample encode the same CDR3. The chain carries TRBV27 and TRBJ2-7; perhaps TRBD1 as D (6 bases). The V gene lost 3 bases and the J gene lost 4 bases, with 13 bases spanning the gap. The CDR3 consists of 14 residues. CDR1 is MNHEY, CDR2 SMNVEV, per germline (reference sequence). Here the CDR3 reads CASSFRVGGYEQYF. The CDR3 DNA reads TGTGCCAGCAGTTTCAGGGTAGGGGGTTACGAGCAGTACTTC.

The chain couples TRBV7-2 to TRBJ1-2; D possibly corresponds to TRBD1 (6 bases). The CDR3 is 14 residues long. CDR1 and CDR2 (germline): SGHTA, FQGNSA. The V gene lost 0 bases and the J gene lost 7 bases, with 12 bases spanning the gap. CDR3 coding DNA: TGTGCCAGCAGCTTAGCGCCGGGGGCAATTGGCTACACCTTC. Translation gives CASSLAPGAIGYTF. Filled out from reference TRBV7-2 and TRBJ1-2, the complete variable domain reads GAGVSQSPSNKVTEKGKDVELRCDPISGHTALYWYRQSLGQGLEFLIYFQGNSAPDKSGLPSDRFSAERTGGSVSTLTIQRTQQEDSAVYLCASSLAPGAIGYTFGSGTRLTVV.